Below are 14 T cell receptor beta chains sequenced from a single sample in a study of T cells and Merkel cell carcinoma outcomes. The table came from immunoSEQ multiplex PCR; TCRdb's copy has only in-frame clones and leaves some out. The sample has fewer than 5,500 clones; around 93% are singletons. Material for sequencing was tumor tissue from Merkel cell carcinoma. These receptors were obtained from a human donor with Merkel cell carcinoma.

The chain has TRBV4-3 and TRBJ1-4, with D tentatively TRBD1 (6 bases). V lost 4 bases to trimming and J lost 8 bases, with 14 bases between them. The CDR3 is 14 residues long. Germline values: CDR1 LGHNA, CDR2 YSLEER. The DNA for the CDR3 is TGCGCCAGCAGCCGACAGGTGACGGCGGAAAAACTGTTTTTT. Its protein product is CASSRQVTAEKLFF.

The rearrangement joins TRBV9 to TRBJ2-7, with a possible D match to TRBD1 (5 bases). The V end lost 0 bases, the J end lost 9 bases, and 13 bases lay between the germline ends. Germline loops: CDR1 SGDLS, CDR2 YYNGEE. The CDR3 extends over 13 amino acids. The CDR3 region has the DNA TGTGCCAGCAGCGTAGGGGCCAGTGGGGCGCAGTACTTC. Translating gives CASSVGASGAQYF.

This clone was detected only once. The V call is TRBV4-3, the J call TRBJ2-2; no clear D gene. Per the germline V gene, CDR1 is LGHNA and CDR2 is YSLEER. The CDR3 sequence is 15 residues long. V lost 1 base, J lost 1 base, and 7 bases lay in between. The CDR3 loop reads CASSQGTVNTGELFF. The CDR3 DNA follows: TGCGCCAGCAGCCAAGGGACCGTGAACACCGGGGAGCTGTTTTTT.

J is TRBJ1-5 and V is TRBV28; 9 bases are a match to TRBD1. The ends lost 10 bases at V and 2 bases at J; junction bases unmatched: 12. The CDR3 length is 16 residues. Germline V lookup: CDR1 MDHEN, CDR2 SYDVKM. The CDR3 loop reads CAIKKQGAAGNQPQHF. In DNA, the CDR3 is TGTGCCATAAAAAAACAGGGGGCCGCGGGCAATCAGCCCCAGCATTTT.

This clone was counted only a few times. The rearrangement joins TRBV2 to TRBJ2-2; 8 nucleotides match TRBD1. There are 14 residues in the CDR3. V trimming: 7 bases; J trimming: 3 bases; junction bases outside the gene matches: 4. Per the germline V gene, CDR1 is SNHLY and CDR2 is FYNNEI. CDR3 bases: TGTGCCAGCAACGGACAGGGTTACACCGGGGAGCTGTTTTTT. This sequence encodes CASNGQGYTGELFF.

The chain recombines TRBV28 with TRBJ2-1, with 15 bases matching TRBD2. Trimming cost V 5 bases and J 0 bases; bases outside gene matches: 11. The CDR3 extends over 20 amino acids. The germline gives CDR1 MDHEN, CDR2 SYDVKM. CDR3 sequence (DNA): TGTGCCAGCAGTCCAAGGACTAGCGGGAGGGTCATTGGCTCCTACAATGAGCAGTTCTTC. Amino acid sequence: CASSPRTSGRVIGSYNEQFF.

The chain couples TRBV9 to TRBJ2-2; TRBD1 matches 10 bases. The trim removed 4 bases at V and 3 bases at J, leaving 3 bases unmatched. Per the germline V gene, CDR1 is SGDLS and CDR2 is YYNGEE. This CDR3 is built from 15 residues. CDR3 region: CASSTGQGHTGELFF. As DNA, the CDR3 is TGTGCCAGCAGCACGGGACAGGGGCACACCGGGGAGCTGTTTTTT.

The genes are TRBV11-2 and TRBJ2-5; 9 nucleotides match TRBD1. V shed 5 bases, J shed 5 bases, and the junction held 12 bases outside the gene matches. CDR1 and CDR2 from the germline V gene are SGHAT and FQNNGV. CDR3 length: 16 amino acids. CDR3 region: CASSIAGTGNGETQYF. CDR3 sequence (DNA): TGTGCCAGCAGCATTGCCGGGACAGGGAATGGGGAGACCCAGTACTTC.

J is TRBJ1-2 and V is TRBV29-1; 8 positions agree with TRBD1. Per germline, CDR1 SQVTM and CDR2 ANQGSEA. V was pared by 7 bases and J by 4 bases, with 11 bases of the junction left unmatched. The CDR3 is 14 amino acids. CDR3 region: CSAQTSGQGYGYTF. The DNA of the CDR3 is TGCAGCGCCCAAACCTCCGGACAGGGCTATGGCTACACCTTC.

The J gene is TRBJ2-1, the V gene TRBV4-2; TRBD2 matches at 8 bases. This CDR3 is built from 18 residues. CDR1 and CDR2 from the germline V gene are LGHNA and YNFKEQ. The ends lost 4 bases at V and 2 bases at J; junction bases unmatched: 13. The DNA for the CDR3 is TGTGCCAGCAGCCGGAGGGAGCTAGCGGGCCCGGCCTACAATGAGCAGTTCTTC. Translation: CASSRRELAGPAYNEQFF.

This chain uses TRBV7-8 with TRBJ2-7, with D tentatively TRBD2 (6 bases). V lost 3 bases, J lost 7 bases, and 13 bases lay in between. The CDR3 totals 13 residues. Germline loops: CDR1 SGHVS, CDR2 FQNEAQ. The CDR3 DNA is TGTGCCAGCAGCTTGGACCGGGCGGGGGAGCAGTACTTC. It codes for CASSLDRAGEQYF.

This sequence joins TRBV5-6 and TRBJ1-3; 8 bases match TRBD1. The CDR3 contains 15 residues. Trimming at V came to 4 bases and at J to 0 bases, leaving 3 bases not matched to a gene. Per the germline V gene, CDR1 is SGHDT and CDR2 is YYEEEE. The CDR3 DNA sequence: TGTGCCAGCAGCGGGACAGGATACTCTGGAAACACCATATATTTT. Translation: CASSGTGYSGNTIYF.

This rearrangement joins TRBV9 to TRBJ2-4; D perhaps matches TRBD2 (6 bases). Germline-derived CDR1 and CDR2 are SGDLS and YYNGEE. The V gene lost 3 bases and the J gene lost 1 base, with 8 bases spanning the gap. The CDR3 extends over 14 amino acids. CDR3 nucleotides: TGTGCCAGCAGCGAGGGACTGGCCAAAAACATTCAGTACTTC. This sequence encodes CASSEGLAKNIQYF.

J is TRBJ2-7 and V is TRBV28; TRBD2 aligns across 10 bases. J gave up 4 bases and V 6 bases, and 9 bases lay outside the gene matches. This CDR3 contains 15 residues. The germline gives CDR1 MDHEN, CDR2 SYDVKM. The CDR3 region has the DNA TGTGCCAGCAGCCCGCGGACTAGCGGAGTTTACGAGCAGTACTTC. This encodes CASSPRTSGVYEQYF.